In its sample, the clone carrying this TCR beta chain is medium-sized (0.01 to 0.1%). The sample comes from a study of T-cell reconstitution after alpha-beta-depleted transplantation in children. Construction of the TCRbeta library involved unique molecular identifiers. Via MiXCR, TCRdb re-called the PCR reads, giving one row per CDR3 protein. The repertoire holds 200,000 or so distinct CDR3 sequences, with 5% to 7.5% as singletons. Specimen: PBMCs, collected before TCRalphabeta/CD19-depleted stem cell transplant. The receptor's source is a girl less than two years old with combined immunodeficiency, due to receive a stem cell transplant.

DNA of the CDR3: TGTGCCAGCAGTCTGACAGGGGGCCGTGGTAGAGGCTACACCTTC. It encodes CASSLTGGRGRGYTF. The chain employs TRBV12-3 or TRBV12-4 and TRBJ1-2, with TRBD1 identical over 10 bases. Trimming took 5 bases from V and 8 from J; bases not matched to a gene: 11. CDR3 length: 15 amino acids.